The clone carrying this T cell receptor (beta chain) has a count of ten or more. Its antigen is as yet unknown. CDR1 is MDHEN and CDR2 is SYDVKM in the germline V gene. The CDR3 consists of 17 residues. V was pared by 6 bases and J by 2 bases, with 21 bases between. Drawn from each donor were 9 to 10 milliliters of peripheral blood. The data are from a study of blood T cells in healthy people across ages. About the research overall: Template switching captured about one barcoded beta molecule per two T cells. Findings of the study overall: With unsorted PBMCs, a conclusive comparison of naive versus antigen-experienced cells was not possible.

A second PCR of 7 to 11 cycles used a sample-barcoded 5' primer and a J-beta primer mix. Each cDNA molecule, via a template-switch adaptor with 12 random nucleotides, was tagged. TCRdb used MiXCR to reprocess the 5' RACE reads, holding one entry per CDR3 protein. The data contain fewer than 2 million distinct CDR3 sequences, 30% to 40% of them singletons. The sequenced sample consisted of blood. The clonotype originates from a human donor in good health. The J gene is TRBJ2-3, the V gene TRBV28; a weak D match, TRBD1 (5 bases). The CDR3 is CASSLTMRTYATDTQYF. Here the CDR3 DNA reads TGTGCCAGCAGCCTAACCATGAGGACATACGCCACAGATACGCAGTATTTT. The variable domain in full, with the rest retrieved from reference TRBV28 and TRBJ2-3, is DVKVTQSSRYLVKRTGEKVFLECVQDMDHENMFWYRQDPGLGLRLIYFSYDVKMKEKGDIPEGYSVSREKKERFSLILESASTNQTSMYLCASSLTMRTYATDTQYFGPGTRLTVL.